This is a list of T cell receptor beta chains from one sample in a study of cytomegalovirus exposure and HLA in healthy donors. Sequencing used immunoSEQ multiplex PCR; TCRdb keeps in-frame clones, though not all of them. This table holds approximately 170,000 clones, about 85% found once. Material: PBMCs. These receptors all come from a man aged 45-65 years in good health and CMV-seropositive. The CDR3 runs from the conserved cysteine through the conserved F or W. A D gene is named only where the DNA matches it firmly. For some rows the clone size is stated as once, few or many, or as a class when expanded; others skip it.

d_gene	abundance	v_gene	j_gene	CDR3nt	CDR3aa
TRBD1	.	TRBV6-6	TRBJ2-7	TGTGCCAGCAGTTACGGGACAGGGTACGACGAGCAGTACTTC	CASSYGTGYDEQYF
TRBD2	.	TRBV29-1	TRBJ2-3	TGCAGCGCCACCCCCTCTAGCGGGAGCACAGATACGCAGTATTTT	CSATPSSGSTDTQYF
TRBD2	.	TRBV6-6	TRBJ2-2	TGTGCCAGCAGTTATGGGACTAGGAACACCGGGGAGCTGTTTTTT	CASSYGTRNTGELFF
.	.	TRBV5-5	TRBJ1-5	TGTGCCAGCAGCTTCGGGAGAGATCAGCCCCAGCATTTT	CASSFGRDQPQHF
TRBD1	.	TRBV27	TRBJ2-6	TGTGCCAGCAGTAACCGGGACAGGTTCTCTGGGGCCAACGTCCTGACTTTC	CASSNRDRFSGANVLTF
.	.	TRBV5-4	TRBJ1-2	TGTGCCAGCAGACCGACAGGAGCGGACTATGGCTACACCTTC	CASRPTGADYGYTF
TRBD1	.	TRBV6-5	TRBJ2-2	TGTGCCAGCAGTTCCCCCGGGACAGGCAGCGCCGGGGAGCTGTTTTTT	CASSSPGTGSAGELFF
.	.	TRBV6-6	TRBJ1-5	TGTGCCAGCAGCACGGGGGGAACCGGCGAATATGCCCAGCATTTT	CASSTGGTGEYAQHF
TRBD2	.	TRBV28	TRBJ2-1	TGTGCCAGCAGTTTTTACCGGACTAGCGGGGGGGAGCAGTTCTTC	CASSFYRTSGGEQFF
TRBD2	.	TRBV18	TRBJ2-1	TGTGCCAGCTCACCCGGGACTAGCGGGTTCTACAATGAGCAGTTCTTC	CASSPGTSGFYNEQFF
TRBD1	.	TRBV6-6	TRBJ1-4	TGTGCCAGCAGTTACGGACAGGGTTCCAATGAAAAACTGTTTTTT	CASSYGQGSNEKLFF
.	.	TRBV15	TRBJ1-1	TGTGCCACCAGCAATGGCGGGGGCTACACTGAAGCTTTCTTT	CATSNGGGYTEAFF
TRBD2	.	TRBV30	TRBJ2-1	TGTGCCTGTACACCCGGGACTAGCGGGGCGGGTGAGCAGTTCTTC	CACTPGTSGAGEQFF
.	.	TRBV19	TRBJ1-5	TGTGCCAGTAGTATTGGACAGCTTAGCAATCAGCCCCAGCATTTT	CASSIGQLSNQPQHF
.	once	TRBV9	TRBJ2-3	TGTGCCAGCAGCGTAGGCCTAGGGAGTTCCACGCAGTATTTT	CASSVGLGSSTQYF
.	few	TRBV29-1	TRBJ2-3	TGCAGCGTAGTACGGTTCGGGACTAGCACAGATACGCAGTATTTT	CSVVRFGTSTDTQYF
TRBD1	.	TRBV5-4	TRBJ2-2	TGTGCCAGCAGCTTCGGACAGGGGTTCGACACCGGGGAGCTGTTTTTT	CASSFGQGFDTGELFF
.	few	TRBV4-2	TRBJ1-3	TGTGCCAGCAGCAAATCCGGGACTCTGAACTCTGGAAACACCATATATTTT	CASSKSGTLNSGNTIYF
.	.	TRBV2	TRBJ2-7	TGTGCCGCGGCTACTAGCTCCTACGAGCAGTACTTC	CAAATSSYEQYF
TRBD1	few	TRBV28	TRBJ1-2	TGTGCCAGCAGTGTACAACAGGGGGCGAGTGGCTACACCTTC	CASSVQQGASGYTF
TRBD1	.	TRBV5-1	TRBJ1-2	TGCGCCAGCAGCCCCAACGGGCCAGGGGGCATTAACTATGGCTACACCTTC	CASSPNGPGGINYGYTF
TRBD1	.	TRBV2	TRBJ1-2	TGTGCCAGCAGTGTGGACAGGGGTCGAGGGGACTATGGCTACACCTTC	CASSVDRGRGDYGYTF
TRBD1	.	TRBV9	TRBJ1-4	TGTGCCAGCAGTGGACAGGGGGACCTTAACGCCGGAAAACTGTTTTTT	CASSGQGDLNAGKLFF
.	.	TRBV12-1	TRBJ2-7	TGTGCCAGCAGCTTAAGGGGGTCCTGTCCCTACGAGCAGTACTTC	CASSLRGSCPYEQYF
TRBD1	.	TRBV5-4	TRBJ2-5	TGTGCCAGCAGCTTGGGGGGACAGGGGGGGGAGACCCAGTACTTC	CASSLGGQGGETQYF
.	.	TRBV25-1	TRBJ2-3	TGTGCCAGCAGTGAACCGGGGACTCTCGGCGATACGCAGTATTTT	CASSEPGTLGDTQYF
.	.	TRBV6-1	TRBJ2-1	TGTGGCGCTCGGGTCGGAGCTTTCGATGAGCAGTTCTTC	CGARVGAFDEQFF
TRBD2	.	TRBV11-2	TRBJ2-3	TGTGCCAGCGACCGAGACTGGGGAGGGAGGGATACGCAGTATTTT	CASDRDWGGRDTQYF
.	.	TRBV6-6	TRBJ2-3	TGTGCCAGCAGTTACTCGGTAGTTACCTCGCAAGATACGCAGTATTTT	CASSYSVVTSQDTQYF
.	.	TRBV29-1	TRBJ1-2	TGCAGCGTTGAAGGACAAAAGGTCTATGGCTACACCTTC	CSVEGQKVYGYTF
TRBD2	.	TRBV10-3	TRBJ2-7	TGTGCCATCAGTGGGGGAGCGGGGAGCTCCTACGAGCAGTACTTC	CAISGGAGSSYEQYF
.	.	TRBV1	TRBJ1-2	TGCACCAGCAGCCAGTTTAGGACAGGGGGTGGCGGCTACACCTTC	CTSSQFRTGGGGYTF